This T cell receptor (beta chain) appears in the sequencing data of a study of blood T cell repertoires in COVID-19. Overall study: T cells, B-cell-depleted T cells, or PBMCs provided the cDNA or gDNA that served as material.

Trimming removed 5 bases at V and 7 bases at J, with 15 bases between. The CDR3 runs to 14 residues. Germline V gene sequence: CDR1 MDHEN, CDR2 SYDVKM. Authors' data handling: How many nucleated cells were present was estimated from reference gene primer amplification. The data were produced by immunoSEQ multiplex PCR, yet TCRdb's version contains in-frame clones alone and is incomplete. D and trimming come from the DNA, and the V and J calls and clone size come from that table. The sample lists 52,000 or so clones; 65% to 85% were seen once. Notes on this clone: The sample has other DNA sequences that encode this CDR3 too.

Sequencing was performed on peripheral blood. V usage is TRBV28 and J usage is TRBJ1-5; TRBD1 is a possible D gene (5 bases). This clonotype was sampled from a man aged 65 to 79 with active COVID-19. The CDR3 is CASSPPRGWQPQHF. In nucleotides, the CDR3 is TGTGCCAGCAGTCCCCCTCGGGGGTGGCAGCCCCAGCATTTT. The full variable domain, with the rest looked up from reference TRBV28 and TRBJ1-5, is DVKVTQSSRYLVKRTGEKVFLECVQDMDHENMFWYRQDPGLGLRLIYFSYDVKMKEKGDIPEGYSVSREKKERFSLILESASTNQTSMYLCASSPPRGWQPQHFGDGTRLSIL.